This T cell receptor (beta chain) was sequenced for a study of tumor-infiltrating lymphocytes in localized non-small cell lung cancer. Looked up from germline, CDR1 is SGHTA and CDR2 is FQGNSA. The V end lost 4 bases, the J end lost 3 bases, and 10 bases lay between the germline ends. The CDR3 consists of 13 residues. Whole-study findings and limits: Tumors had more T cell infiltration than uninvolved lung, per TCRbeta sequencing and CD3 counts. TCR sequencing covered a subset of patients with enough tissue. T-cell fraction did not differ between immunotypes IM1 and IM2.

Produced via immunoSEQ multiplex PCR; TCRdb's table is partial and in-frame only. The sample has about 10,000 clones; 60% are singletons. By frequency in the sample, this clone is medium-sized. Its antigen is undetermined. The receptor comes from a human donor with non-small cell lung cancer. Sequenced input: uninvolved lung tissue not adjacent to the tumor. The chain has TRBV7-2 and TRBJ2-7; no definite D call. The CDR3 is CASSSVPGYEQYF. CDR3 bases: TGTGCCAGCAGCTCCGTCCCAGGCTACGAGCAGTACTTC. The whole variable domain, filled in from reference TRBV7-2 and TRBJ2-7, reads GAGVSQSPSNKVTEKGKDVELRCDPISGHTALYWYRQSLGQGLEFLIYFQGNSAPDKSGLPSDRFSAERTGGSVSTLTIQRTQQEDSAVYLCASSSVPGYEQYFGPGTRLTVT.